The present entry profiles one TCR beta chain with its context. As yet, its antigen is unknown. With 2 bases removed from V and 1 base from J, the gap between germline ends came to 12 bases. The germline gives CDR1 KGHSH, CDR2 LQKENI. The CDR3 is 15 residues long. This record belongs to a study of cytomegalovirus exposure and HLA in healthy donors. Study-wide points: Among TCR sequences, most were rare, though some public TCRs appeared in many donors. The study labeled fewer than 200 TCR beta chains cytomegalovirus-associated.

With 60 Vbeta and 13 Jbeta primers, the PCR was carried out. Repertoires were generated with immunoSEQ multiplex PCR, while TCRdb's copy carries only in-frame clones and drops some. The sample has over 110,000 clones; around 79% are singletons. The chain employs TRBV18 and TRBJ2-7; D is possibly TRBD1 (6 bases). The sequenced sample consisted of PBMCs. This TCR was sampled from a man aged 18-30 years in good health and CMV-seronegative. In DNA form, the CDR3 reads TGTGCCAGCTCACCATTCTCGGGACAATCCTACGAGCAGTACTTC. It specifies CASSPFSGQSYEQYF.